Presented here are 6 T cell receptor beta chains from one specimen sequenced in a study of T cell responses to AZD1222 COVID-19 vaccine. Produced via immunoSEQ multiplex PCR; TCRdb's table is partial and in-frame only. This sample carries around 120,000 clones, 85% to 95% of them seen once, and the ten largest clones take about 1.4%. The source was peripheral blood, collected 28 days after the second AZD1222 dose. These receptors came from an adult who received the AZD1222 COVID-19 vaccine.

V and J are TRBV30 and TRBJ1-2; no clear D. CDR1 and CDR2 (germline): GTSNPN, SVGIG (reference sequence). V dropped 3 bases and J dropped 5 bases, with 10 bases sitting between them. The CDR3 covers 12 residues. The CDR3 sequence is CAWSEEGYGYTF. For the CDR3, the DNA is TGTGCCTGGAGCGAAGAGGGATATGGCTACACCTTC.

This clone was found a few times. The same CDR3 also results from other DNA sequences found in this sample. J is TRBJ1-3 and V is TRBV5-6, with D unresolved. Trimming left V 0 bases short and J 0 bases short, with 4 bases between. Germline CDR1 is SGHDT and CDR2 is YYEEEE. The CDR3 totals 14 residues. The CDR3 spells CASSLGNSGNTIYF. In DNA, the CDR3 is TGTGCCAGCAGCTTGGGGAACTCTGGAAACACCATATATTTT.

V gene TRBV27 combines with J gene TRBJ2-5; 7 bases are a match to TRBD2. After removal of 2 bases from V and 13 bases from J, the junction contained 4 bases not matched to a gene. In germline, CDR1 is MNHEY, CDR2 SMNVEV (reference sequence). The CDR3 is made up of 11 amino acids. The CDR3 sequence: CASSLRGLTYF. In nucleotides, the CDR3 is TGTGCCAGCAGTTTACGGGGACTAACGTACTTC.

The CDR3 loop reads CASSLGTGDTGELFF. The CDR3 DNA is TGTGCCAGCAGCTTAGGGACAGGGGACACCGGGGAGCTGTTTTTT. The genes are TRBV7-9 and TRBJ2-2; 9 nucleotides match TRBD1. Trimming cost V 1 base and J 3 bases; bases outside gene matches: 0. The length of the CDR3 is 15 residues. The germline CDR1 and CDR2 sequences are SEHNR and FQNEAQ (reference sequence).

This chain joins TRBV9 and TRBJ1-1; D gene ambiguous. CDR3 length: 13 residues. Germline CDR1 is SGDLS and CDR2 is YYNGEE. V was pared by 2 bases and J by 8 bases, with 13 bases between. The DNA of the CDR3 is TGTGCCAGCAGCGTTAAGGGTCCGGGAGAAGCTTTCTTT. It yields the protein CASSVKGPGEAFF.

This chain uses TRBV6-5 with TRBJ2-7; TRBD2 matches at 9 bases. V lost 0 bases, J lost 3 bases, and 3 bases stayed unmatched. Germline CDR1 MNHEY, CDR2 SVGAGI. The CDR3 is 15 amino acids. As DNA, the CDR3 is TGTGCCAGCAGTTACTCTAGCGGGAGAGTCTACGAGCAGTACTTC. Translation gives CASSYSSGRVYEQYF.